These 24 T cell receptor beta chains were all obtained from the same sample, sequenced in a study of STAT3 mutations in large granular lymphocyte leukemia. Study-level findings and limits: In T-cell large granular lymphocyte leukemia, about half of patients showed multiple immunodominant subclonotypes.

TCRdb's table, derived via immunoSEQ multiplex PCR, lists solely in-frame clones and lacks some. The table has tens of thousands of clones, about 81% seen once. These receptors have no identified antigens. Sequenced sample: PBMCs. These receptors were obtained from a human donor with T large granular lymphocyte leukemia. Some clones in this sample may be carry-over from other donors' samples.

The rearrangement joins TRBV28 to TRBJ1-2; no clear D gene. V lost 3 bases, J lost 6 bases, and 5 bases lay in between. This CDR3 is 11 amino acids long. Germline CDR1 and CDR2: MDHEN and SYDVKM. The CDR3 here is CASSFGDGYTF. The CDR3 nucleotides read TGTGCCAGCAGTTTCGGGGATGGCTACACCTTC.

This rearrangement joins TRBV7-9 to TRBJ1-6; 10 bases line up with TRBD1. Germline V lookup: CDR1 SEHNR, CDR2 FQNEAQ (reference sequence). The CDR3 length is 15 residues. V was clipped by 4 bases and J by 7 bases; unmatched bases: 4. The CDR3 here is CASSSGQGGNSPLHF. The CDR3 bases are TGTGCCAGCAGCTCTGGACAGGGGGGCAATTCACCCCTCCACTTT.

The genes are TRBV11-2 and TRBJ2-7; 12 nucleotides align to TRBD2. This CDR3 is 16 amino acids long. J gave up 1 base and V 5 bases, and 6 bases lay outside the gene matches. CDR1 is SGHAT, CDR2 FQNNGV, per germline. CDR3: CASSPFLAGGSYEQYV. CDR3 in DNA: TGTGCCAGCAGCCCGTTTCTAGCGGGGGGGTCCTACGAGCAGTACGTC.

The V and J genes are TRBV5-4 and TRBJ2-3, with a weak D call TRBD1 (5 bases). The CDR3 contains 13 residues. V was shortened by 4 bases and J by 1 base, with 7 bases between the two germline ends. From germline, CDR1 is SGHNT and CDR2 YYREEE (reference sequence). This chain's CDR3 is CASSRRGTDTQYF. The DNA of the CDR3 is TGTGCCAGCAGCCGCAGGGGCACAGATACGCAGTATTTT.

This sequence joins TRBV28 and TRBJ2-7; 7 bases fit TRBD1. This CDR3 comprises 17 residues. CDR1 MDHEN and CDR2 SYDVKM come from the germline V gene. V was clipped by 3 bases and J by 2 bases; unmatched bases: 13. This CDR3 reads CASSLGAGRGSAYEQYV. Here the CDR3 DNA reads TGTGCCAGCAGTTTGGGGGCCGGCAGGGGGTCTGCCTACGAGCAGTACGTC.

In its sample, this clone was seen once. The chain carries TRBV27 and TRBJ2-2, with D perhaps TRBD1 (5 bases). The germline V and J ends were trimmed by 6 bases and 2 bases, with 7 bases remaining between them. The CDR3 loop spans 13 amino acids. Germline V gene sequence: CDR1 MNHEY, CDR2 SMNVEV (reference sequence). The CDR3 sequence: CASRQGNTGELFF. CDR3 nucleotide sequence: TGTGCCAGCAGGCAGGGTAACACCGGGGAGCTGTTTTTT.

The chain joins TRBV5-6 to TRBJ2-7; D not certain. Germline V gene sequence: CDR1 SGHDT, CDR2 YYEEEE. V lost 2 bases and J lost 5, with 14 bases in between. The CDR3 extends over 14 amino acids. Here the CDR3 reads CASSLGGSGHEQYF. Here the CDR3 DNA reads TGTGCCAGCAGCTTAGGTGGATCGGGCCACGAGCAGTACTTC.

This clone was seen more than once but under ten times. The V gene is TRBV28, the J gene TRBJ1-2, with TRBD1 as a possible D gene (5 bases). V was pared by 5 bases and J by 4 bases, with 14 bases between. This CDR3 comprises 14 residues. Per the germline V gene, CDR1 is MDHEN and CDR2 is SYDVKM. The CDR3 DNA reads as TGTGCCAGCAGTCCCGGCAGGGCTAGCTATGGCTACACCTTC. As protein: CASSPGRASYGYTF.

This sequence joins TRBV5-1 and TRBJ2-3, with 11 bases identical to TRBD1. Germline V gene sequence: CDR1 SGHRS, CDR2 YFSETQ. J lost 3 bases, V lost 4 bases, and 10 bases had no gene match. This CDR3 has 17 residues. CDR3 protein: CASSGTGGARETDTQYF. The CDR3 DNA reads TGCGCCAGCAGCGGGACAGGGGGTGCGCGTGAGACAGATACGCAGTATTTT.

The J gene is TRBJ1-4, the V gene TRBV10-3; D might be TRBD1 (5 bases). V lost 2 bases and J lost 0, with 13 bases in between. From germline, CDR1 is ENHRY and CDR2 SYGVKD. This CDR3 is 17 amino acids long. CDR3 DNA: TGTGCCATCAGTGAGCTTGGACACCTATCAACTAATGAAAAACTGTTTTTT. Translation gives CAISELGHLSTNEKLFF.

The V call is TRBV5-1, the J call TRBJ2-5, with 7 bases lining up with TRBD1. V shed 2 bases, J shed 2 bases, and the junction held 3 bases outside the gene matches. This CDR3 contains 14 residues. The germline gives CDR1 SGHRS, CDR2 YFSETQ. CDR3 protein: CASSFGTEQETQYF. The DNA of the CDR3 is TGCGCCAGCAGCTTCGGGACAGAACAAGAGACCCAGTACTTC.

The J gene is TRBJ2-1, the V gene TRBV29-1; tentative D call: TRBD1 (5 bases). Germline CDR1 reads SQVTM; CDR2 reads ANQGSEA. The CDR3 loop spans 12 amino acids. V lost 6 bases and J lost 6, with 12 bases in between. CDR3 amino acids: CSVDGHANEQFF. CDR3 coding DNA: TGCAGCGTAGACGGACACGCCAATGAGCAGTTCTTC.

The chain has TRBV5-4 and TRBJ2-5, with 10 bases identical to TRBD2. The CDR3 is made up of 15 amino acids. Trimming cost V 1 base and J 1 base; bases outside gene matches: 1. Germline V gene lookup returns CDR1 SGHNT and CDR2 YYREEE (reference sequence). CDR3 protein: CASSLLAGGQETQYF. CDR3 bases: TGTGCCAGCAGCTTGTTAGCGGGGGGCCAAGAGACCCAGTACTTC.

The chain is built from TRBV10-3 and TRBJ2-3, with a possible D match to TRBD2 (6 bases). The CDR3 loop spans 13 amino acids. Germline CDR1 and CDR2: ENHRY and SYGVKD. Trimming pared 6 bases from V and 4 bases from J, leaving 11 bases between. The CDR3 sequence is CAIREGTADTQYF. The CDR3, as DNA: TGTGCCATCAGGGAGGGTACGGCAGATACGCAGTATTTT.

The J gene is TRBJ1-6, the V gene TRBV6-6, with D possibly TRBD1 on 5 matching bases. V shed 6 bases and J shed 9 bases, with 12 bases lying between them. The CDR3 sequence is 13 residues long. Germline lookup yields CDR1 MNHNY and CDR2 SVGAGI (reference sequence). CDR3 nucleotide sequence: TGTGCCAGCAGGCAAACGGACACTTCACCCCTCCACTTT. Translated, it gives CASRQTDTSPLHF.

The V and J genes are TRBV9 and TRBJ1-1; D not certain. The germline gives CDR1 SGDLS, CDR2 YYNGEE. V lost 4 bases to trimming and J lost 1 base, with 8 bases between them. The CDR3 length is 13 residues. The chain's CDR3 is CASSTDGNTEAFF. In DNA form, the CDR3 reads TGTGCCAGCAGCACGGACGGGAACACTGAAGCTTTCTTT.

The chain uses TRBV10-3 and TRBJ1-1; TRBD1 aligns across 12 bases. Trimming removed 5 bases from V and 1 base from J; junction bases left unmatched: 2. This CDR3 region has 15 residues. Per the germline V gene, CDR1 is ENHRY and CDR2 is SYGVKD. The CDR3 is CAISPGQGANTEAFF. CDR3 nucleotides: TGTGCCATCAGTCCGGGACAGGGGGCGAACACTGAAGCTTTCTTT.

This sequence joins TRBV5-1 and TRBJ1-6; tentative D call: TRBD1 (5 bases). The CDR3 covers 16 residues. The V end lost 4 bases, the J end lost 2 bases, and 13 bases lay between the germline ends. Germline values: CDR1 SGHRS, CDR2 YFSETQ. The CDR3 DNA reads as TGCGCCAGCAGCCCAGAAATGGGGGCCTATAATTCACCCCTCCACTTT. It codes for CASSPEMGAYNSPLHF.

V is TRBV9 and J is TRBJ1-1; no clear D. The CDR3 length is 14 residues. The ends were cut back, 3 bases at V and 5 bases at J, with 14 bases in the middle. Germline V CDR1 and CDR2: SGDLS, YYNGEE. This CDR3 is CASSAQSGKTEAFF. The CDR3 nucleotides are TGTGCCAGCAGCGCCCAAAGTGGGAAGACTGAAGCTTTCTTT.

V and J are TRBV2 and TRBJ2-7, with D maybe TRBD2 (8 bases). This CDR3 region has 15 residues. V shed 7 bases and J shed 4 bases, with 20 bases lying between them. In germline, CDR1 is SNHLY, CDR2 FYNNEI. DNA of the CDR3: TGTGCCAGCAAGGGACAGACCGGGACTAGGTACGAGCAGTACTTC. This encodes CASKGQTGTRYEQYF.

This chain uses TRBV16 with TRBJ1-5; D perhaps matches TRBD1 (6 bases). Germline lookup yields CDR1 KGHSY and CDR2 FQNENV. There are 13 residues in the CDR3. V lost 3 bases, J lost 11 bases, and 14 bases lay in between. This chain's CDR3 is CASSHAGDLAQHF. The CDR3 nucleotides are TGTGCCAGCAGCCACGCAGGGGATCTAGCCCAGCATTTT.

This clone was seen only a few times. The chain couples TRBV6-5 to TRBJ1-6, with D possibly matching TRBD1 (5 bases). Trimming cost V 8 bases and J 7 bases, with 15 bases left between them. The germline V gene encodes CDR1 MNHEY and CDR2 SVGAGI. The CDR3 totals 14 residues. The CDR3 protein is CASGARGGNSPLHF. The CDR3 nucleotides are TGTGCCAGCGGGGCCCGTGGGGGGAATTCACCCCTCCACTTT.

Here the CDR3 DNA reads TGTGCCAGCATTGGGACGGGAGCTTTCTTT. It codes for CASIGTGAFF. The chain uses TRBV5-8 and TRBJ1-1, with D possibly matching TRBD1 (5 bases). The V gene's germline CDR1 is SGHTS and CDR2 YDEGEE. Trimming cost V 6 bases and J 10 bases, with 10 bases left between them. The length of the CDR3 is 10 residues.

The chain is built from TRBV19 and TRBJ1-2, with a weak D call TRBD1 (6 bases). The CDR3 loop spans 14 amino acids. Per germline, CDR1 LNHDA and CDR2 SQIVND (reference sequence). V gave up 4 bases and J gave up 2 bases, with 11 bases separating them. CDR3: CASSKNRENYGYTF. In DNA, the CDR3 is TGTGCCAGTAGTAAAAACAGGGAAAACTATGGCTACACCTTC.